The sequence of this T cell receptor beta chain was determined in a study of T cell responses to AZD1222 COVID-19 vaccine. Clones were sequenced by immunoSEQ multiplex PCR, and TCRdb holds only the in-frame ones, with some missing. Seen here are some 96,000 clones, more than 70% observed once, and the top ten hold roughly 3%. This CDR3 contains 14 residues. V was pared by 3 bases and J by 6 bases, with 4 bases of the junction left unmatched. Germline values: CDR1 GTSNPN, CDR2 SVGIG (reference sequence). The TCR comes from an adult in good health. The chain links TRBV30 to TRBJ1-5; 11 bases are shared with TRBD1. This specimen consisted of peripheral blood, obtained on day 0 of AZD1222 vaccination. For the CDR3, the DNA is TGTGCCTGGAGCCGGACAGGGGGCTTTCAGCCCCAGCATTTT. Translating it yields CAWSRTGGFQPQHF.